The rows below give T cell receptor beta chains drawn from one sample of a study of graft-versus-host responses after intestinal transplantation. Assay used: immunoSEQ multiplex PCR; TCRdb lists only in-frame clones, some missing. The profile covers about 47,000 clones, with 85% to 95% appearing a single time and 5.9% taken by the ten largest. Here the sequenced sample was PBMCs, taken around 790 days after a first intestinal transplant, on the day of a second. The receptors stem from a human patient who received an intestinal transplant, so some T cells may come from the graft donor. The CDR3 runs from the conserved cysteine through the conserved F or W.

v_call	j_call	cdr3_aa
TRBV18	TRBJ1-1	CASSPLKGENTEAFF
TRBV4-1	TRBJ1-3	CASSRAEQFSGNTIYF
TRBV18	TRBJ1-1	CASSPAVGPGEAFF
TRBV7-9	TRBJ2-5	CASSRSGPRETQYF
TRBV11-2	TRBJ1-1	CASSPRRGSRENTEAFF
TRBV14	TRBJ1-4	CASSQERGGELFF
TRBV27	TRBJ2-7	CASSLQGDRGGEQYF
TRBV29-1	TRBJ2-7	CSVAPGQSYEQYF
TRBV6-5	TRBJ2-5	CASSYSVVAETQYF
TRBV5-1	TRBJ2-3	CASSPDTDTQYF
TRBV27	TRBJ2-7	CASGQGYEQYF
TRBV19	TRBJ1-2	CASSIDLGNYGYTF
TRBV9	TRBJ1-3	CASSVDRTGGRNTIYF
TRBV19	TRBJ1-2	CASSPLRDRVSYTF
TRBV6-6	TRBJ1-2	CASSSQGFHGYTF
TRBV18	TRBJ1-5	CASSPQGGSQHF
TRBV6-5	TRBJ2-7	CASSYADSYYEQYF
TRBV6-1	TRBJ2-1	CASSESIAPNEQFF
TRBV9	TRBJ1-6	CASSVAGGPNSPLHF
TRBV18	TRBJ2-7	CASSPPGTGSSYEQYF
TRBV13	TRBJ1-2	CASSYRTGYTF
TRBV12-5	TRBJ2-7	CASGVTEVEQYF
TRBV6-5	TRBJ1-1	CASSYSGWVTEAFF
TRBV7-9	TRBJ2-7	CASSFRTSGFAPSYEQYF
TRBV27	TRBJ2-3	CASSPLFGDTQYF
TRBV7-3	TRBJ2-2	CASSRGQGGTGELFF
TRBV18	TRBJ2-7	CASSPSLGGEQYF
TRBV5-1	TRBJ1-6	CASSLEATGALSYNSPLHF
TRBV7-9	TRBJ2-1	CASSLAGGVGNEQFF
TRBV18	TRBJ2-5	CASSPLATPGQETQYF
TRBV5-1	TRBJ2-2	CASSSDRGTTGELFF
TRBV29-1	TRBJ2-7	CSVRTGRSYEQYF
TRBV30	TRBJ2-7	CAWSDEGAGYFYEQYF
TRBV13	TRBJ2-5	CASSGRETQYF
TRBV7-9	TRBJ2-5	CASSLQGWETQYF
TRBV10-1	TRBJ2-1	CASSVDRELDDEQFF
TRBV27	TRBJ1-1	CASSLSLSGSTEAFF
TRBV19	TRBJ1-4	CASRRGALEKLFF
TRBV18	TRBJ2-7	CASSPLQDYEQYF
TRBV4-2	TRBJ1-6	CASSQEGIVNSPLHF
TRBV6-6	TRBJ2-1	CASSLNLGQGYNEQFF
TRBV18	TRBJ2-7	CASSPTAVEQYF
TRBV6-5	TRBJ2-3	CASSYSSSLGTDTQYF
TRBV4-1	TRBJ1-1	CASSPGQRTEAFF
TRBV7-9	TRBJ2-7	CASSLAGGPYEQYF
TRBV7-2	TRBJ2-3	CASSLLAGASGRDF